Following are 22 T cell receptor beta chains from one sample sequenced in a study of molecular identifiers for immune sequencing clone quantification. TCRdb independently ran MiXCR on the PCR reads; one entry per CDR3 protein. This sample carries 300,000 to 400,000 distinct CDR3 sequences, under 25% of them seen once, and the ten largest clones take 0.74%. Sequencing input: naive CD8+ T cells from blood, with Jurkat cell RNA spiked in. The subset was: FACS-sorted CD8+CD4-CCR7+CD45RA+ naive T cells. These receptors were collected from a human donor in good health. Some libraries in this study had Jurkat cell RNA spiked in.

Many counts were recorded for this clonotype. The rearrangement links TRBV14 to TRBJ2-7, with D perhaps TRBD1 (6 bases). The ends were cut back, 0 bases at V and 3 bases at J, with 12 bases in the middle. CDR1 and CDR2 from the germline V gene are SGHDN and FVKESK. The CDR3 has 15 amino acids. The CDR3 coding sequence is TGTGCCAGCAGCCAAGATGGGGGCAGTTTCTACGAGCAGTACTTC. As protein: CASSQDGGSFYEQYF.

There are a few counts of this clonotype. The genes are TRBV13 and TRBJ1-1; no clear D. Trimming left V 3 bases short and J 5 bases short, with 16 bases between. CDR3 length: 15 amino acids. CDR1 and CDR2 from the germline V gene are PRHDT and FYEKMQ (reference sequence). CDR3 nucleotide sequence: TGTGCCAGCAGCTTTACCCGGGTGGTTGGGACTGAAGCTTTCTTT. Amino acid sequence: CASSFTRVVGTEAFF.

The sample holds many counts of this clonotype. CDR3 DNA: TGTGCCAGCAGCTTGGTGGGGGGGGCCGAGGATACGCAGTATTTT. Protein: CASSLVGGAEDTQYF. The chain couples TRBV5-8 to TRBJ2-3, with D tentatively TRBD2 (7 bases). The germline V gene has CDR1 SGHTS and CDR2 YDEGEE. V lost 0 bases and J lost 6, with 14 bases in between. This CDR3 has 15 residues.

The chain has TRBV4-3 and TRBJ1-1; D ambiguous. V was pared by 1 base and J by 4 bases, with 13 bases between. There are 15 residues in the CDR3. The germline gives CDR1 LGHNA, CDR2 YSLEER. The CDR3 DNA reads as TGCGCCAGCAGCCAAGGTCTGGGGTATTCCACTGAAGCTTTCTTT. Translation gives CASSQGLGYSTEAFF.

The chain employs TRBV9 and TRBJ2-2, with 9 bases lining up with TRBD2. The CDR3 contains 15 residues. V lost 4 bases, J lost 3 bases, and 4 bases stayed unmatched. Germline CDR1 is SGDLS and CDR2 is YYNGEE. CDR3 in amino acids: CASSPAGGHTGELFF. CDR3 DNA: TGTGCCAGCAGCCCAGCGGGGGGACACACCGGGGAGCTGTTTTTT.

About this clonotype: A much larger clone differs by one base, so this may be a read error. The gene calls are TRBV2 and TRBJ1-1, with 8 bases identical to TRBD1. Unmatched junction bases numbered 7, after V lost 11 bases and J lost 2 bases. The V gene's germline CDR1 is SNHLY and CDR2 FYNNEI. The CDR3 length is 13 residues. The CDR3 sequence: CAWRDRFNTEAFF. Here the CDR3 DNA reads TGTGCCTGGAGGGACAGGTTCAACACTGAAGCTTTCTTT.

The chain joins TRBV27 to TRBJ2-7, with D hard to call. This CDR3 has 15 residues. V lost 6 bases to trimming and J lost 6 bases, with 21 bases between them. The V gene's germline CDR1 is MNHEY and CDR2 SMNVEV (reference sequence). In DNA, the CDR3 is TGTGCCAGCAGCCCGGCCCGACAAGGTCTGGGCGAGCAGTACTTC. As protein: CASSPARQGLGEQYF.

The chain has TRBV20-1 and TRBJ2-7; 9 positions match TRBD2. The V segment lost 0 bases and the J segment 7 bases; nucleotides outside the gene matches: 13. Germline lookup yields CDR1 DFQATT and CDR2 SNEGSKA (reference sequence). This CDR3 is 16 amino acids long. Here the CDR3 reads CSARDPGLARPGEQYF. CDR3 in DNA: TGCAGTGCTAGAGACCCCGGACTAGCGCGGCCGGGGGAGCAGTACTTC.

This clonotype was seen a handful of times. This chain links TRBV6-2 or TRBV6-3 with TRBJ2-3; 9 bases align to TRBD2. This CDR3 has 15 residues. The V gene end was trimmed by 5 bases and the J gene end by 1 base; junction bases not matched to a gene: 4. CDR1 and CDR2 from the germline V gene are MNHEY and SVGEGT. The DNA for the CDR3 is TGTGCCAGCAGTATGGCTAGCGGGGGCACAGATACGCAGTATTTT. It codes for CASSMASGGTDTQYF.

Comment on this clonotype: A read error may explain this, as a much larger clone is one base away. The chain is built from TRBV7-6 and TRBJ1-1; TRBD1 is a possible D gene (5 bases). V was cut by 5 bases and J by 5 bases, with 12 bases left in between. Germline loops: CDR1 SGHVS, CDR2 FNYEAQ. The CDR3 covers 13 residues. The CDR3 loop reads CASSPSDSTEAFF. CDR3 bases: TGTGCCAGCAGCCCCTCAGACAGTACTGAAGCTTTCTTT.

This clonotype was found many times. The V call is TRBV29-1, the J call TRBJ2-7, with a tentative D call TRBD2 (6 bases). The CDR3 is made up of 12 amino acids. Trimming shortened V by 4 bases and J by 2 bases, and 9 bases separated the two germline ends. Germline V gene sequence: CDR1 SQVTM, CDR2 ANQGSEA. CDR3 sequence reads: CSVVADTYEQYF. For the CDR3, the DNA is TGCAGCGTTGTAGCGGACACCTACGAGCAGTACTTC.

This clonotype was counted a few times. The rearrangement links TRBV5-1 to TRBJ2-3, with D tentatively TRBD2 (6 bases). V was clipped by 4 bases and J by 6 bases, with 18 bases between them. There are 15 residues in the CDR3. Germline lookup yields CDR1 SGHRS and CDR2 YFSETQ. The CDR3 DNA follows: TGCGCCAGCAGCAAACCTCTAGCTGCGGGGGATACGCAGTATTTT. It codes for CASSKPLAAGDTQYF.

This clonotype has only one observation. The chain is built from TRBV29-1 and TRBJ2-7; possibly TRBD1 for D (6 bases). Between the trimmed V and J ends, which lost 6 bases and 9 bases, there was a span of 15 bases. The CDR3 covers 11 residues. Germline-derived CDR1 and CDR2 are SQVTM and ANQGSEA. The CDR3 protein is CSVGTLGAQYF. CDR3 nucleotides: TGCAGCGTCGGTACTTTGGGGGCGCAGTACTTC.

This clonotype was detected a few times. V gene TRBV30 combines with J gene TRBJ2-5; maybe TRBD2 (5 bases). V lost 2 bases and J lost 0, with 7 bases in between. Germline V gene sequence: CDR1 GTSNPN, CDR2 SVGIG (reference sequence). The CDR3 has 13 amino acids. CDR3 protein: CAWSTGNQETQYF. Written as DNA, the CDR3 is TGTGCCTGGAGTACGGGGAACCAAGAGACCCAGTACTTC.

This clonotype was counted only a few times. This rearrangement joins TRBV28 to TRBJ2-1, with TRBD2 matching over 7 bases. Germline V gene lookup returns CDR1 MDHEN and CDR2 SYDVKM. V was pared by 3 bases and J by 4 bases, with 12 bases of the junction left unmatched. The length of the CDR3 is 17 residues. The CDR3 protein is CASSFRSGLAGYNEQFF. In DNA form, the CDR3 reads TGTGCCAGCAGTTTTAGGTCCGGCTTAGCGGGTTACAATGAGCAGTTCTTC.

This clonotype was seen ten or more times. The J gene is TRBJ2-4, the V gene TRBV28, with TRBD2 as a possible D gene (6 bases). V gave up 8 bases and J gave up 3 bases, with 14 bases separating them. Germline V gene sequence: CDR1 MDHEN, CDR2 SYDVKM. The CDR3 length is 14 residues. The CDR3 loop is CASFPSVGKNIQYF. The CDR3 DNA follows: TGTGCCAGCTTCCCTAGCGTGGGCAAAAACATTCAGTACTTC.

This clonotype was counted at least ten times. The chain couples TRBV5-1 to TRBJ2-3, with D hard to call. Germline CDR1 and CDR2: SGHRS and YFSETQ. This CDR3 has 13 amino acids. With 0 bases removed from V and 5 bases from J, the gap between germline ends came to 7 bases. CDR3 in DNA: TGCGCCAGCAGCTTGGAGCCCAAAGATACGCAGTATTTT. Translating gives CASSLEPKDTQYF.

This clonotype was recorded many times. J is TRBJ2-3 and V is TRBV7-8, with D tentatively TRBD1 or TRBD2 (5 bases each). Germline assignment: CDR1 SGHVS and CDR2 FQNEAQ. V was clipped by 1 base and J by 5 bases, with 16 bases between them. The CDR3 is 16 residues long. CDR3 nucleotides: TGTGCCAGCAGCTTAGAAGTTGAGGGGCTTCAAGATACGCAGTATTTT. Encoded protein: CASSLEVEGLQDTQYF.

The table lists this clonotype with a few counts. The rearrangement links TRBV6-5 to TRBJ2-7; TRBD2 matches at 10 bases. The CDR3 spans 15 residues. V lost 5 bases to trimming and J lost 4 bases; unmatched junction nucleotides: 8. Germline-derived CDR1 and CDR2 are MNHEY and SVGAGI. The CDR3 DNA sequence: TGTGCCAGCAGTACTCGCGCTAGCGGGAGTTACGAGCAGTACTTC. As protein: CASSTRASGSYEQYF.

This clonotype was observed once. Written as DNA, the CDR3 is TGTGCCAGCCACCCCCGGGGGACAGGGGGCTGGGCGCAGTACTTC. Its protein product is CASHPRGTGGWAQYF. The chain joins TRBV6-1 to TRBJ2-7; 12 positions agree with TRBD1. Germline trimming cut 8 bases from V and 9 bases from J; bases unmatched to any gene: 14. The germline V gene has CDR1 MNHNS and CDR2 SASEGT. The CDR3 is 15 amino acids.

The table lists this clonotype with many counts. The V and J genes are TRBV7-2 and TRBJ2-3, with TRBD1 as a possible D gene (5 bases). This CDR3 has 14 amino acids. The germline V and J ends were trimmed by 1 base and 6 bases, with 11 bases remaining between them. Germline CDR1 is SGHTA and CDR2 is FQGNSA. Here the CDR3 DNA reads TGTGCCAGCAGCTTAGGGTGGGGCTTGGATACGCAGTATTTT. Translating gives CASSLGWGLDTQYF.

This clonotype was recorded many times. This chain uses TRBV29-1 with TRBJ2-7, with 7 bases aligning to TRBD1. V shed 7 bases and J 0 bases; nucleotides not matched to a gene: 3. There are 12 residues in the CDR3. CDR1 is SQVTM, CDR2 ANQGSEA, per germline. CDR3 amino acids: CSARDSSYEQYF. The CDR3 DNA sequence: TGCAGCGCCCGGGACAGCTCCTACGAGCAGTACTTC.